This T cell receptor beta chain originates from a study of radiotherapy plus CTLA-4 blockade in lung cancer. About the study: In approximately 17% of patients, objective responses were seen; 31% had disease control.

In the case of this clone: The target antigen is unknown.

Using immunoSEQ multiplex PCR, the repertoire was profiled, and TCRdb retains in-frame clones only, with some absent. The table shows about 110,000 clones, with approximately 81% occurring only once. Patients in the study, people with chemo-refractory metastatic non-small-cell lung cancer, received focal radiation plus ipilimumab CTLA-4 blockade. General study points: Among blood TCR repertoires after radiotherapy plus ipilimumab, tumor-derived clones expanded.

The input for sequencing was peripheral blood, taken from a patient treated with radiotherapy plus ipilimumab. The TCR was taken from a human donor with non-small cell lung cancer that progressed on radiotherapy plus ipilimumab. Some clones in this sample may be carry-over from other donors' samples.

CDR3 loop: CATLIRDRVYGYTF. CDR3 nucleotides: TGTGCCACACTTATCCGGGACAGGGTTTATGGCTACACCTTC. The chain is built from TRBV21-1 and TRBJ1-2; TRBD1 is the table's D call, not checked against the DNA. TRBV21-1 represents a pseudogene. The CDR3 runs 14 residues.